These 9 T cell receptor beta chains were all obtained from the same sample, sequenced in a study of blood T cells in healthy people across ages. Together with a sample-barcoded 5' primer, a J-beta primer mix was included in a second PCR lasting roughly 6 to 12 cycles. MiXCR, applied by TCRdb to the 5' RACE reads, yields one record per CDR3 protein. The sample includes about 540,000 distinct CDR3 sequences, less than 25% of them seen just once. These data were likewise used in another study, on T cells of mothers and their children.

Specimen: blood. All receptors come from a boy between 10 and 17 years old in good health.

This clonotype was found a few times. The chain carries TRBV30 and TRBJ2-7; 12 nucleotides align to TRBD1. There are 16 residues in the CDR3. CDR1 is GTSNPN, CDR2 SVGIG, per germline (reference sequence). The trim removed 2 bases at V and 4 bases at J, leaving 9 bases unmatched. CDR3 region: CAWSKGQGARGYEQYF. Here the CDR3 DNA reads TGTGCCTGGAGTAAGGGACAGGGGGCGCGGGGGTACGAGCAGTACTTC.

This chain links TRBV7-9 with TRBJ1-5; D perhaps matches TRBD1 (6 bases). In germline, CDR1 is SEHNR, CDR2 FQNEAQ (reference sequence). V dropped 2 bases and J dropped 6 bases, with 11 bases sitting between them. The CDR3 has 14 amino acids. The CDR3 DNA reads as TGTGCCAGCAGCTTACCGGGGGCTGGTCAGCCCCAGCATTTT. Protein: CASSLPGAGQPQHF.

A few counts support this clonotype. The genes are TRBV29-1 and TRBJ2-1; TRBD2 matches 8 bases. Per the germline V gene, CDR1 is SQVTM and CDR2 is ANQGSEA. The CDR3 consists of 15 residues. V lost 6 bases to trimming and J lost 4 bases; unmatched junction nucleotides: 11. CDR3 region: CSVGSVSGKYNEQFF. As DNA, the CDR3 is TGCAGCGTGGGAAGTGTTAGCGGGAAATACAATGAGCAGTTCTTC.

This clonotype was counted between two and nine times. An end of the junction differs from the germline gene, which may be a read error. The V and J genes are TRBV27 and TRBJ2-6; no clear D gene. The CDR3 consists of 16 residues. CDR1 and CDR2 from the germline V gene are MNHEY and SMNVEV (reference sequence). The CDR3 loop reads CTSSLFDCSGANVLTF. CDR3 nucleotide sequence: TGCACCAGCAGTTTATTCGACTGCTCTGGGGCCAACGTCCTGACTTTC.

This chain connects TRBV9 to TRBJ2-3, with no clear D. The germline V and J ends were trimmed by 1 base and 2 bases, with 5 bases remaining between them. The CDR3 is 13 residues long. Germline values: CDR1 SGDLS, CDR2 YYNGEE. The CDR3 here is CASSVSITDTQYF. CDR3 in DNA: TGTGCCAGCAGCGTATCGATCACAGATACGCAGTATTTT.

This clonotype turned up a few times. The chain employs TRBV3-1 and TRBJ2-2, with 11 nucleotides matching TRBD2. V lost 0 bases to trimming and J lost 1 base; unmatched junction nucleotides: 7. The CDR3 has 19 residues. Looked up from germline, CDR1 is LGHDT and CDR2 is YNNKEL (reference sequence). CDR3 loop: CASSQDTSSGGLNTGELFF. CDR3 bases: TGTGCCAGCAGCCAAGATACGTCTAGCGGGGGGTTGAACACCGGGGAGCTGTTTTTT.

The gene calls are TRBV19 and TRBJ2-1; 10 positions agree with TRBD2. Germline V CDR1 and CDR2: LNHDA, SQIVND (reference sequence). V lost 5 bases, J lost 4 bases, and 5 bases stayed unmatched. The CDR3 covers 15 residues. The CDR3 sequence: CASSLSGGVYNEQFF. DNA of the CDR3: TGTGCCAGTAGTCTCAGCGGGGGGGTTTACAATGAGCAGTTCTTC.

The chain employs TRBV11-2 and TRBJ2-7; D gene ambiguous. V was pared by 1 base and J by 4 bases, with 11 bases between. Germline values: CDR1 SGHAT, CDR2 FQNNGV. The CDR3 has 14 amino acids. Here the CDR3 reads CASSLGPRLYEQYF. DNA for the CDR3: TGTGCCAGCAGCTTAGGTCCCAGGCTTTACGAGCAGTACTTC.

This clonotype has just a few counts. Sequence at one end of the junction differs from germline and may be a read error. This rearrangement joins TRBV4-3 to TRBJ1-6; D may be TRBD1 (6 bases). This CDR3 is built from 15 residues. The germline gives CDR1 LGHNA, CDR2 YSLEER. CDR3: CASSQDNRALSALHF. The DNA for the CDR3 is TGCGCCAGCAGCCAAGATAACAGGGCTCTTTCAGCCCTCCACTTT.